This record covers a single T cell receptor beta chain. What it binds is unknown. This entry belongs to a study of response to subunit inactivated influenza vaccine. TCRdb processed the RT-PCR reads anew with MiXCR; each CDR3 protein has one entry. The repertoire holds over 650,000 distinct CDR3 sequences, with 15% to 20% as singletons. Overall study results and limits: The study's authors posited that every seasonal influenza vaccination enlists few new T cells.

Source: PBMCs from blood, taken 4 to 6 days after vaccination. The receptor was isolated from a man aged 50-59 years who received an inactivated influenza vaccine.

CDR3 amino acids: CAGSEQDSKFSGNTIYF. CDR3 bases: TGTGCCGGATCGGAACAGGACAGCAAATTCTCTGGAAACACCATATATTTT. The genes are TRBV21-1 and TRBJ1-3; the table assigns TRBD1, which was not confirmed against the DNA. TRBV21-1 constitutes a pseudogene. The CDR3 is made up of 17 amino acids.